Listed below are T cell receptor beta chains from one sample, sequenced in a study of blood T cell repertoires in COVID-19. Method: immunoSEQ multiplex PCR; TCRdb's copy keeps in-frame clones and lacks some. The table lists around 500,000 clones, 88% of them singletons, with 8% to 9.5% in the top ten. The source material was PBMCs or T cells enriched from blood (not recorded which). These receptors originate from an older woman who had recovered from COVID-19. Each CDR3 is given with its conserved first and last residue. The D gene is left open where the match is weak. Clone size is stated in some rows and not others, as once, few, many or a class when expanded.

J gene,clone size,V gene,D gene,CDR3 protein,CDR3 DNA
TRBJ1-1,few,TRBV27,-,CASSLSSGRAFF,TGTGCCAGCAGTTTATCCAGCGGGCGAGCTTTCTTT
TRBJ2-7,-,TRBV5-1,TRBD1,CASSSRQGSYEQYF,TGCGCCAGCAGTTCTCGACAGGGATCCTACGAGCAGTACTTC
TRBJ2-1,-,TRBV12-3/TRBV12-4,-,CASSLIENEQFF,TGTGCCAGCAGTTTAATAGAAAATGAGCAGTTCTTC
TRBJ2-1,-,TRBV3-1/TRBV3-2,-,CASSQVGALQFF,TGTGCCAGCAGCCAAGTGGGGGCTTTGCAGTTCTTC
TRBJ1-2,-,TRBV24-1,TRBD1,CATSLTGEDGYTF,TGTGCCACCTCCCTGACAGGGGAGGACGGCTACACCTTC
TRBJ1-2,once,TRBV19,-,CASSLDSSDGYTF,TGTGCCAGTAGTTTGGACAGTTCCGATGGCTACACCTTC
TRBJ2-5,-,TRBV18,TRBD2,CASSPEQRGGETQYF,TGTGCCAGCTCACCGGAGCAGCGGGGGGGAGAAACCCAGTACTTC
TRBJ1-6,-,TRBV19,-,CASSIGDVYNSPLHF,TGTGCCAGTAGTATAGGAGATGTTTATAATTCACCCCTCCACTTT
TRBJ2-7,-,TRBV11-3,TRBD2,CASSLGIAGLYF,TGTGCCAGCAGCTTAGGCATAGCGGGCTTGTACTTC
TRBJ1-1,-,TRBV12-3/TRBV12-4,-,CASRGGTEAFF,TGTGCCAGCAGGGGGGGGACTGAAGCTTTCTTT
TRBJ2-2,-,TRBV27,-,CASSPRQDWTGELFF,TGTGCCAGCAGTCCTCGACAGGACTGGACCGGGGAGCTGTTTTTT
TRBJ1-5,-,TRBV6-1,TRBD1,CASSESRAGGQPQHF,TGTGCCAGCAGTGAAAGTAGGGCAGGGGGTCAGCCCCAGCATTTT
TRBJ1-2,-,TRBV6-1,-,CASSSGVSYGYTF,TGTGCCAGCAGTTCAGGGGTTAGCTATGGCTACACCTTC
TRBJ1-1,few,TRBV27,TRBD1,CASSFRGQGNTEAFF,TGTGCCAGCAGTTTCCGAGGACAGGGGAACACTGAAGCTTTCTTT
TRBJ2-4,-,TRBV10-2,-,CASSAVAKNIQYF,TGCGCCAGCAGTGCCGTAGCCAAAAACATTCAGTACTTC
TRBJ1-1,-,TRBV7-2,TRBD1,CASSFWTGRGTEAFF,TGTGCCAGCAGCTTTTGGACAGGGAGGGGGACTGAAGCTTTCTTT
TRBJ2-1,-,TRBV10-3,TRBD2,CAISETFLAGLYNEQFF,TGTGCCATCAGTGAGACCTTCCTAGCGGGGTTATACAATGAGCAGTTCTTC
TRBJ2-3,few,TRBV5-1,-,CASSQSDTQYF,TGCGCCAGCAGCCAGTCAGATACGCAGTATTTT
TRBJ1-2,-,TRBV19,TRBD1,CASSRDSNYGYTF,TGTGCCAGTAGCAGGGACAGCAACTATGGCTACACCTTC
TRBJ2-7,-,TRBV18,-,CASRGTAAYEQYF,TGTGCCAGCCGGGGGACAGCGGCCTACGAGCAGTACTTC
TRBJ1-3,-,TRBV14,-,CASSKLAGNTIYF,TGTGCCAGCAGCAAGCTCGCGGGAAACACCATATATTTT
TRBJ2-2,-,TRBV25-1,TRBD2,CARRSGGENTGELFF,TGTGCCAGAAGAAGCGGGGGGGAAAACACCGGGGAGCTGTTTTTT
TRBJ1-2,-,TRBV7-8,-,CASSLDRSGYTF,TGTGCCAGCAGCTTAGATAGGAGCGGCTACACCTTC
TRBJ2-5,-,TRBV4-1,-,CASSQDYRGETQYF,TGCGCCAGCAGCCAAGATTATAGGGGGGAGACCCAGTACTTC
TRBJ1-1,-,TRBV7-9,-,CACYQGLTEAFF,TGTGCCTGCTACCAGGGCCTCACTGAAGCTTTCTTT
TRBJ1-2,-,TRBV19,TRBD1,CASTWTGRIGYTF,TGTGCCAGTACTTGGACAGGCCGTATTGGCTACACCTTC
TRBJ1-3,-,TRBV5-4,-,CASSLRGTYSGNTIYF,TGTGCCAGCAGCTTGCGGGGGACCTACTCTGGAAACACCATATATTTT
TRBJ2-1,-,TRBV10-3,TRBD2,CAITRTSGSNEQFF,TGTGCCATCACGAGGACTAGCGGGTCAAATGAGCAGTTCTTC
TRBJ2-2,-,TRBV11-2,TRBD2,CASSLGFAGGYTGELFF,TGTGCCAGCAGCTTAGGGTTCGCGGGGGGGTACACCGGGGAGCTGTTTTTT
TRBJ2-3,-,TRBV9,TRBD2,CASSAIGLAGAGGSTDTQYF,TGTGCCAGCAGTGCGATAGGACTAGCGGGGGCTGGGGGATCCACAGATACGCAGTATTTT
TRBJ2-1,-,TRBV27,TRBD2,CASSHGTSGGPTYNEQFF,TGTGCCAGCAGTCATGGGACTAGCGGGGGCCCTACCTACAATGAGCAGTTCTTC
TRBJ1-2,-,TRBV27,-,CASRTLKEANYGYTF,TGTGCCAGCAGGACTTTAAAGGAAGCTAACTATGGCTACACCTTC
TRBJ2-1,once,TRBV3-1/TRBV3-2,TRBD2,CASSQRGGGPTNEQFF,TGTGCCAGCAGCCAGCGGGGCGGGGGGCCCACCAATGAGCAGTTCTTC
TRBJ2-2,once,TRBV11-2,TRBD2,CASSSKTSGGAGELFF,TGTGCCAGCAGCTCGAAAACTAGCGGGGGGGCCGGGGAGCTGTTTTTT
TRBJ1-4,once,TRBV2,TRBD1,CASSDPATGVGEKLFF,TGTGCCAGCAGTGATCCCGCGACAGGGGTCGGTGAAAAACTGTTTTTT
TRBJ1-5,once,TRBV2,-,CASSKGQGGNQPQHF,TGTGCCAGCAGCAAGGGCCAGGGTGGCAATCAGCCCCAGCATTTT
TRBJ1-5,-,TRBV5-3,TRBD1,CARSFRDRGHLSNQPQHF,TGTGCCAGAAGCTTCCGGGACAGGGGTCACCTTAGCAATCAGCCCCAGCATTTT
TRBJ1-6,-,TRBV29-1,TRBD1,CRVTGTGENNSPLHF,TGCAGGGTAACCGGGACAGGGGAAAATAATTCACCCCTCCACTTT
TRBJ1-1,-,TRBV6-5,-,CASRGNRDPAFF,TGTGCCAGCAGGGGAAACCGGGATCCAGCTTTCTTT
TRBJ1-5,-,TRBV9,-,CASSPTGVDQPQHF,TGTGCCAGCAGCCCGACGGGGGTAGATCAGCCCCAGCATTTT
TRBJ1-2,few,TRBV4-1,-,CASSQEVVGRHGYTF,TGCGCCAGCAGCCAAGAAGTAGTGGGGAGACATGGCTACACCTTC
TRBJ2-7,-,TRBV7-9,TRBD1,CASSYPGQGIEYEQYF,TGTGCCAGCAGCTATCCGGGACAGGGGATTGAGTACGAGCAGTACTTC
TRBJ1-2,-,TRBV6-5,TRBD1,CASRMTGIFNGYTF,TGTGCCAGCAGGATGACAGGGATTTTTAATGGCTACACCTTC
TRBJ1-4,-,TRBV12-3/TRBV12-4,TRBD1,CASRGTGEEKLFF,TGTGCCAGCAGAGGGACAGGGGAAGAAAAACTGTTTTTT
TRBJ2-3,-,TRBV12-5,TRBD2,CASGFASGGNTDTQYF,TGTGCTAGTGGTTTCGCTAGCGGGGGTAACACAGATACGCAGTATTTT
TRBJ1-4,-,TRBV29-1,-,CSVVSGGSEKLFF,TGCAGCGTTGTGTCAGGTGGAAGTGAAAAACTGTTTTTT
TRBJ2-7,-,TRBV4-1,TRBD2,CASSQDRGTSRSYEQYF,TGCGCCAGCAGCCAAGATAGAGGGACTAGCCGCTCCTACGAGCAGTACTTC
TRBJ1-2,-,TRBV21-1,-,CASSLHPQEGIVNIRGYTF,TGTGCCAGCAGCCTTCACCCGCAGGAGGGAATCGTCAATATTCGTGGCTACACCTTC
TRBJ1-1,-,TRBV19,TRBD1,CASWDRGNTEAFF,TGTGCCAGTTGGGACAGGGGTAACACTGAAGCTTTCTTT
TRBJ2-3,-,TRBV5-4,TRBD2,CASSLGLAGVSGDTQYF,TGTGCCAGCAGCTTGGGACTAGCGGGGGTTAGTGGAGATACGCAGTATTTT
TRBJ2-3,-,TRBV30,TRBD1,CAWSPRGLQGVPDTQYF,TGTGCCTGGAGCCCAAGGGGGTTACAGGGGGTGCCAGATACGCAGTATTTT
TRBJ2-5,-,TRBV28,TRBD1,CASSPADREETQYF,TGTGCCAGCAGTCCCGCCGACAGGGAAGAGACCCAGTACTTC